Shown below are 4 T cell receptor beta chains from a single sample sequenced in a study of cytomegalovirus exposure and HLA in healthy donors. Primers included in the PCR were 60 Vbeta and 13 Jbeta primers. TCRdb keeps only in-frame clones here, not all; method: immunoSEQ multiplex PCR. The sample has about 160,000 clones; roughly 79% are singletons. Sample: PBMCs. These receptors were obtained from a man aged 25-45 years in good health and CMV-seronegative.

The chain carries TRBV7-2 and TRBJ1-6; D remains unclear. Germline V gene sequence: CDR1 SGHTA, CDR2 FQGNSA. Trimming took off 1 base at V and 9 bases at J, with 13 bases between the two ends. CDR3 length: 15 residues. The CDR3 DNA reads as TGTGCCAGCAGCTTAGTCGCCGGGTACGGTTCACCCCTCCACTTT. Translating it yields CASSLVAGYGSPLHF.

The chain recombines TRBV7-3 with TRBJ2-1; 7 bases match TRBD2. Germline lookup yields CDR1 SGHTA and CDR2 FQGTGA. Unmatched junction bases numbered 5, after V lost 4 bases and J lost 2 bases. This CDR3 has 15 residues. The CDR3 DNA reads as TGTGCCAGCAGCTCTAAAGCGGGGCCCTACAATGAGCAGTTCTTC. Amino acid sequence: CASSSKAGPYNEQFF.

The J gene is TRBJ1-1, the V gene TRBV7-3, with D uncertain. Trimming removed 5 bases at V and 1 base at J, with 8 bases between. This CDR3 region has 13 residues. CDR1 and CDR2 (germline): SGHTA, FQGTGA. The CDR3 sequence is CASSPNPNTEAFF. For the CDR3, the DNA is TGTGCCAGCAGCCCTAACCCGAACACTGAAGCTTTCTTT.

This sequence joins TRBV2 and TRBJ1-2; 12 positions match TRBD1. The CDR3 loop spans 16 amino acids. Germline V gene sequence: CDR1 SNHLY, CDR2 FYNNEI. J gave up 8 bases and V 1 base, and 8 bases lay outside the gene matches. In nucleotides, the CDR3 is TGTGCCAGCAGTGAAGGGGGACAGGGGGCGATTTGGGGCTACACCTTC. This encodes CASSEGGQGAIWGYTF.